The T cell receptor (beta chain) described here comes from a study of T cells in Graves' hyperthyroidism and ophthalmopathy. Turning to the study itself: Peripheral blood collection took place at initial diagnosis, before any treatment.

Germline lookup yields CDR1 ENHRY and CDR2 SYGVKD. CDR3 size: 13 residues. The junction had 3 bases not matched to a gene; V was cut back by 8 bases and J by 5 bases. Researchers took RNA transcripts and amplified the TCR beta CDR3 regions from them. The HTBI primer set was used in a first-round RT-PCR of the TCR CDR3. One entry per CDR3 protein, called by TCRdb with MiXCR from the multiplex PCR reads. The data contain approximately 640,000 distinct CDR3 sequences, roughly 17% of them singletons. Graves' hyperthyroidism qualified as stable when ophthalmopathy did not progress within 18 months. Each diagnosis drew on symptoms, thyroxine, TRAb, thyroid ultrasound and orbital computed tomography findings. This clonotype has at least ten counts. Its antigen is still unknown. Study-level points and caveats: Blood samples included most of the expanded thyroid clonotypes exceeding 0.001.

The sequencing sample was made of blood. The V gene is TRBV10-3, the J gene TRBJ1-6, with 7 bases aligning to TRBD1. This TCR was sampled from a man aged 45-65 years with Graves' hyperthyroidism. The CDR3 DNA is TGTGCCATCCGGACAGGAGATAATTCACCCCTCCACTTT. As protein: CAIRTGDNSPLHF.